The 7 T cell receptor beta chains in this list originate from one sample, sequenced in a study of shared clonotypes between healthy human individuals (dated by TCRdb to 2018 to 2020). The library was made by the immunoSEQ multiplex PCR assay. TCRdb provides this immuneACCESS table in a form limited to in-frame rearrangements. Some clones are lacking; in checked studies, under half of them reflect an unresolved V gene, and why the rest are absent is not known. A total of hundreds of thousands of clones appear in this sample, 75% to 80% of them only once. 9.5% to 15% of the sample is in the top ten clones. Material for sequencing was PBMCs. These TCRs come from a woman between 35 and 50 years old in good health. Some clones in this sample may be carry-over from other donors' samples.

This clone was seen ten or more times. In nucleotides, the CDR3 is TGTGCCAGCAGTTCTCTGAGCTCCTACGAGCAGTACTTC. Amino acid sequence: CASSSLSSYEQYF. The chain uses TRBV28 and TRBJ2-7; the D is unclear. The CDR3 is 13 residues long. Germline CDR1 MDHEN, CDR2 SYDVKM. Trimming shortened V by 4 bases and J by 0 bases, and 7 bases separated the two germline ends.

The chain uses TRBV7-6 and TRBJ2-7, with D possibly matching TRBD2 (6 bases). The germline gives CDR1 SGHVS, CDR2 FNYEAQ. The V end lost 4 bases, the J end lost 0 bases, and 19 bases lay between the germline ends. CDR3 length equals 17 residues. The CDR3 DNA follows: TGTGCCAGCAGCTCCCCCGCGGGACTTATAAGCTCCTACGAGCAGTACTTC. Translating it yields CASSSPAGLISSYEQYF.

The rearrangement uses TRBV6-1 and TRBJ2-5, with 7 nucleotides matching TRBD2. Per the germline V gene, CDR1 is MNHNS and CDR2 is SASEGT. The CDR3 loop spans 14 amino acids. With V trimmed by 4 bases and J by 5 bases, 7 bases remained unmatched. CDR3 in DNA: TGTGCCAGCAGTGGGGTAGCGGGTTCGGAGACCCAGTACTTC. Translated, it gives CASSGVAGSETQYF.

This clone has more than one count but fewer than ten. The V gene is TRBV28, the J gene TRBJ2-5; no clear D. Germline CDR1 is MDHEN and CDR2 is SYDVKM. The CDR3 is made up of 12 amino acids. V was trimmed by 3 bases and J by 7 bases, leaving 9 bases between them. CDR3 nucleotides: TGTGCCAGCAGTTTCCCGCTAAGGACCCAGTACTTC. This codes for CASSFPLRTQYF.

This sequence joins TRBV2 and TRBJ2-3, with 10 bases that match TRBD2. The CDR3 spans 16 residues. Germline V lookup: CDR1 SNHLY, CDR2 FYNNEI. V lost 4 bases, J lost 1 base, and 5 bases stayed unmatched. The CDR3 nucleotides read TGTGCCAGCAGTGTGGAAGGGACTAGCGGCACAGATACGCAGTATTTT. Amino acids: CASSVEGTSGTDTQYF.

The chain links TRBV7-3 to TRBJ2-7; TRBD2 matches 12 bases. The germline CDR1 and CDR2 sequences are SGHTA and FQGTGA. Unmatched junction bases numbered 2, after V lost 2 bases and J lost 3 bases. The length of the CDR3 is 15 residues. The CDR3 nucleotides read TGTGCCAGCAGCTTAGGACTAGCGGGGAGCTACGAGCAGTACTTC. It is translated as CASSLGLAGSYEQYF.

The J gene is TRBJ2-7, the V gene TRBV29-1, with a weak D call TRBD1 (6 bases). The CDR3 length is 12 residues. CDR1 SQVTM and CDR2 ANQGSEA come from the germline V gene. V lost 3 bases to trimming and J lost 3 bases, with 9 bases between them. The CDR3 loop reads CSVEVQGYEQYF. CDR3 nucleotide sequence: TGCAGCGTTGAGGTACAGGGCTACGAGCAGTACTTC.